The text below deals with one T cell receptor (beta chain). Its antigen is still unknown. The V gene lost 0 bases and the J gene lost 4 bases, with 13 bases spanning the gap. CDR1 SGHRS and CDR2 YFSETQ come from the germline V gene. The CDR3 is 16 residues long. This entry comes from a study of graft-versus-host responses after intestinal transplantation. The data were produced by immunoSEQ multiplex PCR, yet TCRdb's version contains in-frame clones alone and is incomplete. Of around 110,000 clones listed, over 75% were seen once; the top ten hold about 0.18%. Study findings and constraints: Early post-transplant HvG declines showed an association with peak circulating GvH clone levels. In recipient marrow, GvH clones were found, and some appeared first in ileum or blood.

The TCR sequence derives from a human donor who received an intestinal transplant. The sample consisted of unstimulated CD4+ T cells sorted from spleen or lymph node cells, taken before intestinal transplant. The V and J genes are TRBV5-1 and TRBJ2-2; D perhaps matches TRBD1 (5 bases). CDR3 in amino acids: CASSLAEGVSTGELFF. CDR3 nucleotides: TGCGCCAGCAGCTTGGCCGAAGGGGTGAGCACCGGGGAGCTGTTTTTT. The full variable domain, in which reference TRBV5-1 and TRBJ2-2 provide the parts outside the CDR3, is KAGVTQTPRYLIKTRGQQVTLSCSPISGHRSVSWYQQTPGQGLQFLFEYFSETQRNKGNFPGRFSGRQFSNSRSEMNVSTLELGDSALYLCASSLAEGVSTGELFFGEGSRLTVL.